This T cell receptor beta chain was captured by sequencing in a study of post-analysis software for immune sequencing data. Background on the study: Patients with relapsing-remitting, secondary progressive and progressive-relapsing multiple sclerosis courses were all represented.

Trimming cost V 0 bases and J 6 bases, with 9 bases left between them. This CDR3 spans 13 amino acids. CDR1 SGHVS and CDR2 FNYEAQ come from the germline V gene. A note on this clonotype: What it recognizes is unknown.

Unique molecular identifiers had been added to the TCR beta cDNA libraries. A population of about 0.9 to 10 million T cells gave rise to 400,000 to 550,000 cDNA molecules. TCRdb reprocessed the PCR reads with MiXCR, giving one entry per CDR3 protein. This table holds some 450,000 distinct CDR3 sequences, roughly 45% found once. Study-level results: Multiple sclerosis was associated with a significant reduction in normalized Chao1 diversity relative to controls. Under F measure analysis, samples from one preparation batch co-clustered strongly. Patients carried roughly 5 TRBV segments more frequently than controls did, and TRBV5-6, TRBV5-1 and TRBV20-1 were among them.

This rearrangement joins TRBV7-6 to TRBJ2-7; D perhaps matches TRBD2 (5 bases). The sequence derives from a girl aged 10-17 years with multiple sclerosis. Sequenced sample: blood. CDR3 sequence: CASSLARGSEQYF. CDR3 bases: TGTGCCAGCAGCTTAGCGCGAGGGTCCGAGCAGTACTTC. The whole variable domain, remainder taken from reference TRBV7-6 and TRBJ2-7, is GAGVSQSPRYKVTKRGQDVALRCDPISGHVSLYWYRQALGQGPEFLTYFNYEAQQDKSGLPNDRFSAERPEGSISTLTIQRTEQRDSAMYRCASSLARGSEQYFGPGTRLTVT.